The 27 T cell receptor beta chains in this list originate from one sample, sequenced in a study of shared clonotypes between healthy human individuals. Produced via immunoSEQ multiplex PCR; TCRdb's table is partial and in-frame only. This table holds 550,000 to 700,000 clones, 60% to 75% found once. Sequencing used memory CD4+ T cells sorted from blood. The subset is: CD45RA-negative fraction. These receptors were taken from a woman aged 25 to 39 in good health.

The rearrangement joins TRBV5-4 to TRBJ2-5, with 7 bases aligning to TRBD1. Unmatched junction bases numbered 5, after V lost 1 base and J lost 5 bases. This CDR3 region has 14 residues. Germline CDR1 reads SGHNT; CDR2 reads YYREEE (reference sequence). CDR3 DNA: TGTGCCAGCAGCTTGAAAGGGGGCGGGGAGACCCAGTACTTC. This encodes CASSLKGGGETQYF.

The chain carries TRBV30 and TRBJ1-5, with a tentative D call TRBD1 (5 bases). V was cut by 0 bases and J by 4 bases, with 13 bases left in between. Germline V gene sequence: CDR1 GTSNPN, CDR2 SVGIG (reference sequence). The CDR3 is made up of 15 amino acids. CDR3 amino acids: CAWSVGGAINQPQHF. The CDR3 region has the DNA TGTGCCTGGAGTGTAGGAGGGGCCATTAATCAGCCCCAGCATTTT.

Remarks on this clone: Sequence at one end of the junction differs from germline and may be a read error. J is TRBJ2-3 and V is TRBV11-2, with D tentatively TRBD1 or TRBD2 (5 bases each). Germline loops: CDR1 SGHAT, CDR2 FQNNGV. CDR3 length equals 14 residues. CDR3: CASSLEGFTDTQYF. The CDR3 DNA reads TGTGCCAGCAGCCTAGAGGGGTTCACAGATACGCAGTATTTT.

The CDR3 nucleotides read TGTGCCAGCAGCCGCTCTCCGGGACTAGCGGAAGAGACCCAGTACTTC. Translating it yields CASSRSPGLAEETQYF. This sequence joins TRBV7-2 and TRBJ2-5, with 11 positions matching TRBD2. The length of the CDR3 is 16 residues. With V trimmed by 5 bases and J by 3 bases, 8 bases remained unmatched. Germline CDR1 and CDR2: SGHTA and FQGNSA.

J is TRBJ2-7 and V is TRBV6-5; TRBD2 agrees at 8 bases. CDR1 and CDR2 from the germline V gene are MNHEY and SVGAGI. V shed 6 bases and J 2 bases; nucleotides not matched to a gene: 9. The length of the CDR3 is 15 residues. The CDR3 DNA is TGTGCCAGCAGCCAAGGGGCGGGGGGAACCTACGAGCAGTACTTC. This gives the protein CASSQGAGGTYEQYF.

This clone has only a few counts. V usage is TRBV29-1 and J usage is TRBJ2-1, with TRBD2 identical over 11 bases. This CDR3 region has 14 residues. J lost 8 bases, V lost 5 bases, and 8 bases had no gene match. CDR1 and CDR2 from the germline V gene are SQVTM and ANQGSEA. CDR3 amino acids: CSVNSGRAGDEQFF. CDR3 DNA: TGCAGCGTTAATAGCGGGAGGGCCGGCGATGAGCAGTTCTTC.

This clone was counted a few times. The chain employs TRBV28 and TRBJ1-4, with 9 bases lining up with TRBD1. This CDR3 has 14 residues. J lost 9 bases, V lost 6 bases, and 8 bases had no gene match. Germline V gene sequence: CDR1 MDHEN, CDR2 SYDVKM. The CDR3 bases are TGTGCCAGCAGGATTTCCACAGGGGGCAAAAAACTGTTTTTT. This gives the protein CASRISTGGKKLFF.

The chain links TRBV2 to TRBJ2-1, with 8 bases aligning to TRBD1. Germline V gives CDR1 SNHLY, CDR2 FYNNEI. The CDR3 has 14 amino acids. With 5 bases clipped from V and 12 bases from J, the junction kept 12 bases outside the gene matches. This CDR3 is CASSLGQGWDGQFF. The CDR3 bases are TGTGCCAGCAGTTTAGGACAGGGCTGGGATGGGCAGTTCTTC.

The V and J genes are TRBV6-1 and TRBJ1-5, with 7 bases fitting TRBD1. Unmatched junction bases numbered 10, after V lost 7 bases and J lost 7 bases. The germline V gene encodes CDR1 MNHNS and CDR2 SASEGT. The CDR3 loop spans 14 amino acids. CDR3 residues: CASNPGGRGQPQHF. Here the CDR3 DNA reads TGTGCCAGCAACCCAGGGGGAAGAGGACAGCCCCAGCATTTT.

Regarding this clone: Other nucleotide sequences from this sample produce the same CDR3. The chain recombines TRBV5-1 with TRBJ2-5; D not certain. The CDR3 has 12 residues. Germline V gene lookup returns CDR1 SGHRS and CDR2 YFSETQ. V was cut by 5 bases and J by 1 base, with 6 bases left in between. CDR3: CASSSGQETQYF. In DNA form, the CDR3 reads TGCGCCAGCAGTAGTGGCCAAGAGACCCAGTACTTC.

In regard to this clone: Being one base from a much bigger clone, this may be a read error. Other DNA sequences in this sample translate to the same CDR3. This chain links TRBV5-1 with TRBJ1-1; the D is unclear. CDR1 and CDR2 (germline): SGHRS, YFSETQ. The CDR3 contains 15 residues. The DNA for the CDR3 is TGCGCCAGCAGCTTGGCGTCTGGGCTGAACACCGAAGCTTTCTTT. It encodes CASSLASGLNTEAFF.

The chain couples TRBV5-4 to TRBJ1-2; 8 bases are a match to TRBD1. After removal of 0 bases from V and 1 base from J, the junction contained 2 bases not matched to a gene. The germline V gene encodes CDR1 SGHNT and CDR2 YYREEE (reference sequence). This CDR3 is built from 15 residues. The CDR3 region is CASSLGQGSNYGYTF. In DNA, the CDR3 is TGTGCCAGCAGCTTGGGACAGGGGAGTAACTATGGCTACACCTTC.

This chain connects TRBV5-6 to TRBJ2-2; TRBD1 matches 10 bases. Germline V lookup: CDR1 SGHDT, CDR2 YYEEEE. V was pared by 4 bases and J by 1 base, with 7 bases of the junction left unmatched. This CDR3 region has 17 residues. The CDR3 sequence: CASSVDRGRVNTGELFF. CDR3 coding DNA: TGTGCCAGCAGCGTCGACAGGGGGCGGGTGAACACCGGGGAGCTGTTTTTT.

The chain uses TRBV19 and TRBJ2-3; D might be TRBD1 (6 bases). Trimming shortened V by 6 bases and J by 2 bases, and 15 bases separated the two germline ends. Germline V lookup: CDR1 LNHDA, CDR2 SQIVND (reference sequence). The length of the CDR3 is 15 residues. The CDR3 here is CASRRRQGITDTQYF. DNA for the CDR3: TGTGCCAGTAGGCGGAGGCAGGGGATCACAGATACGCAGTATTTT.

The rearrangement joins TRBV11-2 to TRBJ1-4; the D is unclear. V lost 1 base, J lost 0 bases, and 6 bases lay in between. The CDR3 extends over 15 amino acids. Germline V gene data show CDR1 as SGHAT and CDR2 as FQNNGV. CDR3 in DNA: TGTGCCAGCAGCTTAGGGATAGCAACTAATGAAAAACTGTTTTTT. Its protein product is CASSLGIATNEKLFF.

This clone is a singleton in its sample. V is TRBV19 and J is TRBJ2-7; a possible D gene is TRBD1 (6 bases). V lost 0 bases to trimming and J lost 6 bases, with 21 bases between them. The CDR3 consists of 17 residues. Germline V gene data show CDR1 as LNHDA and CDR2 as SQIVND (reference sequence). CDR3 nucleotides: TGTGCCAGTAGTATAGATCTATCGGCAGGGGTGCTTCGCGAGCAGTACTTC. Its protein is CASSIDLSAGVLREQYF.

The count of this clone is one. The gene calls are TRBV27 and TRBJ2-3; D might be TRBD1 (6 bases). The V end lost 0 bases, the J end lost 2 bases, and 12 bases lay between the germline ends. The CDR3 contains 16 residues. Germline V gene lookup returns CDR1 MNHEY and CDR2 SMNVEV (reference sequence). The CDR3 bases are TGTGCCAGCAGTTTATCAACAGGGAGAACCACAGATACGCAGTATTTT. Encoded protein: CASSLSTGRTTDTQYF.

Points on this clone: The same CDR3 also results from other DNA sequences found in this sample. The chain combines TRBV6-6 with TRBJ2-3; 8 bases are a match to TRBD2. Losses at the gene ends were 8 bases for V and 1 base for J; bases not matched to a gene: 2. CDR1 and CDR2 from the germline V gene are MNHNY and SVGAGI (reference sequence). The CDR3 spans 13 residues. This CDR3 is CASSGLGTDTQYF. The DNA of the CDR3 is TGTGCCAGCTCGGGACTAGGCACAGATACGCAGTATTTT.

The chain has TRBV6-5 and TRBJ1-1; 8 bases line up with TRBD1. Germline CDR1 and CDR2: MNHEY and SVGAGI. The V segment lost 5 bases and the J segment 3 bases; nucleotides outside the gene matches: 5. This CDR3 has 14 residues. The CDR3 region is CASSPTTGDTEAFF. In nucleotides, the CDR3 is TGTGCCAGCAGTCCGACGACAGGGGACACTGAAGCTTTCTTT.

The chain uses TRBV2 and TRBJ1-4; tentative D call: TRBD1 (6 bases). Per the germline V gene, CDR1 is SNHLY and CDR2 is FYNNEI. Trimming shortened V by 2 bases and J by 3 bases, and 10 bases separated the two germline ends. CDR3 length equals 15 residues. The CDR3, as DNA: TGTGCCAGCAGTGAAATGGGGGGGCCTAATGAAAAACTGTTTTTT. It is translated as CASSEMGGPNEKLFF.

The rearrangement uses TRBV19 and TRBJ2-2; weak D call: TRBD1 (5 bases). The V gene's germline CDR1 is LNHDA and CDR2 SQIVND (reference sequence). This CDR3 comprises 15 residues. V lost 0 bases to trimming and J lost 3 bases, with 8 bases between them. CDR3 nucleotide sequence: TGTGCCAGTAGTATAGACAGGGCCCACACCGGGGAGCTGTTTTTT. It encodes CASSIDRAHTGELFF.

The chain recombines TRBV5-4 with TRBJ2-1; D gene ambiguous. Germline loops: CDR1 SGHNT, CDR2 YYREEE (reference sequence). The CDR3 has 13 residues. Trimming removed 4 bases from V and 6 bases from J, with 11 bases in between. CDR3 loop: CASSTPRANEQFF. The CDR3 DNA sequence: TGTGCCAGCAGCACCCCTCGCGCCAATGAGCAGTTCTTC.

Written as DNA, the CDR3 is TGTGCCAGCAGCCAACTGCAAGAGACCCAGTACTTC. Amino acid sequence: CASSQLQETQYF. V gene TRBV14 combines with J gene TRBJ2-5; D remains unclear. The CDR3 is 12 residues long. The germline gives CDR1 SGHDN, CDR2 FVKESK. The ends were cut back, 2 bases at V and 2 bases at J, with 3 bases in the middle. Drawing the rest from reference TRBV14 and TRBJ2-5, the complete variable domain is EAGVTQFPSHSVIEKGQTVTLRCDPISGHDNLYWYRRVMGKEIKFLLHFVKESKQDESGMPNNRFLAERTGGTYSTLKVQPAELEDSGVYFCASSQLQETQYFGPGTRLLVL.

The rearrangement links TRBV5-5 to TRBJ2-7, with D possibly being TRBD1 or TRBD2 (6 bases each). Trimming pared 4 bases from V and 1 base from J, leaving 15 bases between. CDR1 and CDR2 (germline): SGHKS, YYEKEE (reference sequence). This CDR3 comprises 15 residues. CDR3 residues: CASSPAGHLSYEQYF. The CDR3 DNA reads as TGTGCCAGCAGCCCGGCGGGACACCTATCCTACGAGCAGTACTTC.

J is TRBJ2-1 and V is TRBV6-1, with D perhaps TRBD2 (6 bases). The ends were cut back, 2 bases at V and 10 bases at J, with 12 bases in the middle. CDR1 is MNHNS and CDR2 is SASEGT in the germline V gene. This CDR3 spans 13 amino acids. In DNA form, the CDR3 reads TGTGCCAGCAGTGAACGCGGGGCTCGGGAGCAGTTCTTC. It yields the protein CASSERGAREQFF.

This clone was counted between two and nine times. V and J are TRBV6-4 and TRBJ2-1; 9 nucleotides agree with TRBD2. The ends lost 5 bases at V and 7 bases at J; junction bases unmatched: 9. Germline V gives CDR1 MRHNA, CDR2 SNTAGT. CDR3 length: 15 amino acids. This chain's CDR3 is CASSSYVAGVNEQFF. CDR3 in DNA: TGTGCCAGCAGTTCCTACGTAGCGGGGGTGAATGAGCAGTTCTTC.

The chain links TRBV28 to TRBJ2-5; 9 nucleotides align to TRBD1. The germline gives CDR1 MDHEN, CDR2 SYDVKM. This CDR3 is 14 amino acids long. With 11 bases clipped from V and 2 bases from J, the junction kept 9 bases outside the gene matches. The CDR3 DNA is TGTGCCGTATGGGACAGGGTCGGGCAAGAGACCCAGTACTTC. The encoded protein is CAVWDRVGQETQYF.